This T cell receptor (beta chain) is drawn from a study of blood T cell repertoires in COVID-19. Cohort allocation depended upon clinical history that participants reported. The germline V gene encodes CDR1 SGHRS and CDR2 YFSETQ. V lost 1 base and J 0 bases, leaving 4 bases between the germline ends. This CDR3 has 14 amino acids. This clone was seen more than once but under ten times. Authors' data handling: Estimation of nucleated cell counts relied on the amplification of reference gene primers. Sequencing was performed with immunoSEQ multiplex PCR; in TCRdb, only in-frame clones are kept and a portion is missing. The V and J calls and clone size come from that table; D and trimming were worked out from the DNA. The table shows 200,000 or so clones, with approximately 86% occurring only once.

The TCR sequence derives from a woman aged 40 to 50 with acute COVID-19. V usage is TRBV5-1 and J usage is TRBJ2-2; D ambiguous. Sequenced sample: PBMCs or T cells enriched from blood (not recorded which). The CDR3 protein is CASSLFTNTGELFF. In DNA form, the CDR3 reads TGCGCCAGCAGCTTGTTTACGAACACCGGGGAGCTGTTTTTT.